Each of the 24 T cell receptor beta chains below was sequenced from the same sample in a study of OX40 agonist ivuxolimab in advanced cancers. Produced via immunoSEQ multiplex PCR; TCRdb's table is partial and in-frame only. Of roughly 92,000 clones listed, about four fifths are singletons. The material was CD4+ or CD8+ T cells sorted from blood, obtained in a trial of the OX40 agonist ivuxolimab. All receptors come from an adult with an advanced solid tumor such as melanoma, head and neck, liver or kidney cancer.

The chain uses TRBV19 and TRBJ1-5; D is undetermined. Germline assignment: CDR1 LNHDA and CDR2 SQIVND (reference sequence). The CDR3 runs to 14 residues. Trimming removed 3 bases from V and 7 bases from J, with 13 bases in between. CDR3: CASSINGVWQPQHF. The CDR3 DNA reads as TGTGCCAGTAGTATTAACGGGGTATGGCAGCCCCAGCATTTT.

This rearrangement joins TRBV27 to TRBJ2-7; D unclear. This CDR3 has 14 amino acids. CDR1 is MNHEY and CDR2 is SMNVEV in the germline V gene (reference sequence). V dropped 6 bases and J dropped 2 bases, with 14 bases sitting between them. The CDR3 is CASRTSGSPYEQYF. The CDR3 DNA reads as TGTGCCAGCAGGACTTCCGGGTCCCCCTACGAGCAGTACTTC.

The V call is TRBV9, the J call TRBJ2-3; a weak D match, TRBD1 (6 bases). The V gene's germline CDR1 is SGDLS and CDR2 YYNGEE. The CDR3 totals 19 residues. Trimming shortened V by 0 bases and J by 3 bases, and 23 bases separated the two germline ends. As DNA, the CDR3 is TGTGCCAGCAGCGTAGCGGACAACAGGGTAGGGCTTGGTACAGATACGCAGTATTTT. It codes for CASSVADNRVGLGTDTQYF.

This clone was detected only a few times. CDR3 DNA: TGTGCCAGCAGCCTCCGTCCGGACAGGGGCTATGGCTACACCTTC. It encodes CASSLRPDRGYGYTF. This chain connects TRBV5-6 to TRBJ1-2, with TRBD1 matching 9 bases. The CDR3 loop spans 15 amino acids. Germline CDR1 reads SGHDT; CDR2 reads YYEEEE. V shed 4 bases and J 4 bases; nucleotides not matched to a gene: 8.

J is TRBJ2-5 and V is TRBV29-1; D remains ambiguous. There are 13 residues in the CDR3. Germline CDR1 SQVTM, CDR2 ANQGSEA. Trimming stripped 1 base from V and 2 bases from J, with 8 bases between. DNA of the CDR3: TGCAGCGTTGAAGCCCCAGGACAAGAGACCCAGTACTTC. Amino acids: CSVEAPGQETQYF.

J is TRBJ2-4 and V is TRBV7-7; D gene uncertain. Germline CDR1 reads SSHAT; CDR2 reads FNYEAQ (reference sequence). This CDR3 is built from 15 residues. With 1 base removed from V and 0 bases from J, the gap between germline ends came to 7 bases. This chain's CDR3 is CASSLVVLAKNIQYF. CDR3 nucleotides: TGTGCCAGCAGCTTAGTGGTGCTAGCCAAAAACATTCAGTACTTC.

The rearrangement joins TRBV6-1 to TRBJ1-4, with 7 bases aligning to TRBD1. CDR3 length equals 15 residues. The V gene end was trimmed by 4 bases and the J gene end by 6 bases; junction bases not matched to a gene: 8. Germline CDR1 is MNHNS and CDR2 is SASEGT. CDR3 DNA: TGTGCCAGCAGTGCTGGACAGGACTTTTATGAAAAACTGTTTTTT. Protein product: CASSAGQDFYEKLFF.

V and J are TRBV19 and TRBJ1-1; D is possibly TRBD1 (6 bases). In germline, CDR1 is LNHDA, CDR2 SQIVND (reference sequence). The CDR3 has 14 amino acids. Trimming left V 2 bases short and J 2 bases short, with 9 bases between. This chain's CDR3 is CASSITGRNTEAFF. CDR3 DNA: TGTGCCAGTAGTATAACAGGGAGAAACACTGAAGCTTTCTTT.

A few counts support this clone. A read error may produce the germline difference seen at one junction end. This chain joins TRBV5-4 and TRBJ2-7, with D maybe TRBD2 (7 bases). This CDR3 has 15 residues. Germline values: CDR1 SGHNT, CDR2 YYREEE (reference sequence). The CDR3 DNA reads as TGCGCCAGCAGCCAAGAAGGGGGGGCTAGATGGGAGCAGTACTTC. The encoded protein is CASSQEGGARWEQYF.

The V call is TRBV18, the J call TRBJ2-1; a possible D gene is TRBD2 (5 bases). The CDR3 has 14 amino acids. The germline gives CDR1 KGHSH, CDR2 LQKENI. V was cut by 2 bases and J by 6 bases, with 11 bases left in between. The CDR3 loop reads CASSPGRQVNEQFF. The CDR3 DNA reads TGTGCCAGCTCACCAGGGAGACAAGTCAATGAGCAGTTCTTC.

The CDR3 loop reads CASSFNSLPARPSDNEQFF. CDR3 DNA: TGTGCCAGCAGCTTCAACTCCCTCCCAGCTCGCCCTTCCGACAATGAGCAGTTCTTC. This sequence joins TRBV7-8 and TRBJ2-1; D is unclear. V was clipped by 3 bases and J by 5 bases, with 26 bases between them. This CDR3 has 19 amino acids. Germline-derived CDR1 and CDR2 are SGHVS and FQNEAQ.

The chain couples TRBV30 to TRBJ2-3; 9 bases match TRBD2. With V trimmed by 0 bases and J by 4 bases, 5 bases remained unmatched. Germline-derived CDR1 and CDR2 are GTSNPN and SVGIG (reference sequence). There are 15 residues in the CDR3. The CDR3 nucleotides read TGTGCCTGGAGTGTAGGGGGACTAGCCTCAGATACGCAGTATTTT. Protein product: CAWSVGGLASDTQYF.

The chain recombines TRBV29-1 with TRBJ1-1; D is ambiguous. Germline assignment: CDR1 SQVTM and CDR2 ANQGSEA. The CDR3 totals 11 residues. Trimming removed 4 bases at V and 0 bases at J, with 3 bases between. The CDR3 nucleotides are TGCAGCGTTGTGTTGAACACTGAAGCTTTCTTT. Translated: CSVVLNTEAFF.

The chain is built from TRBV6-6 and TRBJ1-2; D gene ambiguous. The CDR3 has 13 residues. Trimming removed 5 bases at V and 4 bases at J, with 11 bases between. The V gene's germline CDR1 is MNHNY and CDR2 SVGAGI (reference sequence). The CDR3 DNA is TGTGCCAGCAGTCAGGACGGAACCTATGGCTACACCTTC. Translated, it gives CASSQDGTYGYTF.

CDR3: CASSLRRTLTEAFF. CDR3 coding DNA: TGTGCCAGCAGCTTGAGAAGGACTCTAACTGAAGCTTTCTTT. The chain combines TRBV5-6 with TRBJ1-1, with no clear D. Trimming left V 1 base short and J 5 bases short, with 12 bases between. Looked up from germline, CDR1 is SGHDT and CDR2 is YYEEEE. CDR3 length equals 14 residues. Variable domain in full (rest from reference TRBV5-6 and TRBJ1-1): DAGVTQSPTHLIKTRGQQVTLRCSPKSGHDTVSWYQQALGQGPQFIFQYYEEEERQRGNFPDRFSGHQFPNYSSELNVNALLLGDSALYLCASSLRRTLTEAFFGQGTRLTVV.

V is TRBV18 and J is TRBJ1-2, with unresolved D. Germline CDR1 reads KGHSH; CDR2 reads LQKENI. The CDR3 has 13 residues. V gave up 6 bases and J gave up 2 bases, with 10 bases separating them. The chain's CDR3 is CASSLGSNYGYTF. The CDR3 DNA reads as TGTGCCAGCTCCCTGGGCAGCAACTATGGCTACACCTTC.

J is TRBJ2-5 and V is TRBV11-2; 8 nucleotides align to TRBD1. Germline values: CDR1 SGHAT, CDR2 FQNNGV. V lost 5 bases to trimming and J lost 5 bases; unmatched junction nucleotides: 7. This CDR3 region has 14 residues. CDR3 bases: TGTGCCAGCAGCACGACACGACAGGGGGAGACCCAGTACTTC. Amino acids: CASSTTRQGETQYF.

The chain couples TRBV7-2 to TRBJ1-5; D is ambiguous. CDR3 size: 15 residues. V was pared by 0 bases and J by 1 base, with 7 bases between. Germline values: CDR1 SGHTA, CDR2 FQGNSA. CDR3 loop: CTSSLAQSSNQPQHF. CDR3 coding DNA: TGTACCAGCAGCTTAGCCCAGTCCAGCAATCAGCCCCAGCATTTT. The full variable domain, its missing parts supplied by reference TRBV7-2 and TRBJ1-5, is GAGVSQSPSNKVTEKGKDVELRCDPISGHTALYWYRQSLGQGLEFLIYFQGNSAPDKSGLPSDRFSAERTGGSVSTLTIQRTQQEDSAVYLCTSSLAQSSNQPQHFGDGTRLSIL.

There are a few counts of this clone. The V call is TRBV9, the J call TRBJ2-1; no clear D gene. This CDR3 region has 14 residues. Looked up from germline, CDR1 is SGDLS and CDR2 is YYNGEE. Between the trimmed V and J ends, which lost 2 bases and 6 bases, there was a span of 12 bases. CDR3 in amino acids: CASSVRHAGNEQFF. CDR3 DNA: TGTGCCAGCAGCGTCCGGCACGCCGGCAATGAGCAGTTCTTC.

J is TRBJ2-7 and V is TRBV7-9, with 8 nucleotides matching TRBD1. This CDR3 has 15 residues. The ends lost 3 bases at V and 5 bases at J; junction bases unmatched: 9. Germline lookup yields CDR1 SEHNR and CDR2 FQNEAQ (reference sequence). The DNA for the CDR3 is TGTGCCAGCAGCTTCGACAGGGGTCGTTCCCACGAGCAGTACTTC. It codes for CASSFDRGRSHEQYF.

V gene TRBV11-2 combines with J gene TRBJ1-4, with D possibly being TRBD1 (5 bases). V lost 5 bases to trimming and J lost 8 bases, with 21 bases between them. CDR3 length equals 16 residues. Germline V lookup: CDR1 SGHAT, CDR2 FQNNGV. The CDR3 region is CASSNRKQAAIEKLFF. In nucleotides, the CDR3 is TGTGCCAGCAGCAATAGAAAACAGGCCGCAATAGAAAAACTGTTTTTT.

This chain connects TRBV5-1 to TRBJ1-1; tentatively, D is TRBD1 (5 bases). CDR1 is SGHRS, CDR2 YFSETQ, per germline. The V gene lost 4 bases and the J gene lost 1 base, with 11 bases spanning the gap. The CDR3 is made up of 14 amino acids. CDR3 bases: TGCGCCAGCAGCACGGGACGGGAGAACACTGAAGCTTTCTTT. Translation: CASSTGRENTEAFF.

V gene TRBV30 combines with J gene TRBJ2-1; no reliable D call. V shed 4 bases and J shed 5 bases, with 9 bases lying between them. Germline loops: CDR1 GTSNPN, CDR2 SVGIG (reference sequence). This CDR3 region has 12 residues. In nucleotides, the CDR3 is TGTGCCTGGAAAAGGATCAACAATGAGCAGTTCTTC. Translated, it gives CAWKRINNEQFF. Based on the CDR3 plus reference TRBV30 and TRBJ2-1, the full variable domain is SQTIHQWPATLVQPVGSPLSLECTVEGTSNPNLYWYRQAAGRGLQLLFYSVGIGQISSEVPQNLSASRPQDRQFILSSKKLLLSDSGFYLCAWKRINNEQFFGPGTRLTVL.

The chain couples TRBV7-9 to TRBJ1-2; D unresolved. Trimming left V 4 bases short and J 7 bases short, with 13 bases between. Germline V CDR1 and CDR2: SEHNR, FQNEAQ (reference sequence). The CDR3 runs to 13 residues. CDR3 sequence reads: CASSSQASGGYTF. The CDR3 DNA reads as TGTGCCAGCAGCTCTCAGGCTTCCGGTGGCTACACCTTC.